This T cell receptor beta chain was recorded in a study of blood T cell repertoires in COVID-19. Overall study context: Sources were T cells, B-cell-depleted T cells, or PBMCs; the material itself was cDNA or gDNA.

Repertoires were generated with immunoSEQ multiplex PCR, while TCRdb's copy carries only in-frame clones and drops some. Among some 30,000 clones listed, roughly nine tenths were seen once. The CDR3 spans 13 residues. V was pared by 6 bases and J by 11 bases, with 20 bases between. The germline CDR1 and CDR2 sequences are MNHNY and SVGAGI (reference sequence). The sequenced material came from peripheral blood. The receptor's source is a human donor with acute or convalescent COVID-19. The donor label of this sample is uncertain. The rearrangement joins TRBV6-6 to TRBJ2-7, with D maybe TRBD2 (6 bases). As DNA, the CDR3 is TGTGCCAGCAGAACCACCTCAGGGTCGGGGGAGTACTTC. It codes for CASRTTSGSGEYF.